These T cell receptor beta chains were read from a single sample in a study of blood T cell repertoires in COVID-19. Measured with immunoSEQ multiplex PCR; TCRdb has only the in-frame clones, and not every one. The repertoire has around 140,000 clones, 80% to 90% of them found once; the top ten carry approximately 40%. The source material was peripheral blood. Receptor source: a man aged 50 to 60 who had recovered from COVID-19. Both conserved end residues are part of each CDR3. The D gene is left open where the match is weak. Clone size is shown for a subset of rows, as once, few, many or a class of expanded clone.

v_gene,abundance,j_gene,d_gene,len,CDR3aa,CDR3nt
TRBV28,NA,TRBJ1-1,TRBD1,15,CASSWPGQGSTEAFF,TGTGCCAGCAGTTGGCCGGGACAGGGGAGCACTGAAGCTTTCTTT
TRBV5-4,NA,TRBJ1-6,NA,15,CASSVDSNGIGPLHF,TGTGCCAGCAGCGTCGACAGCAATGGGATCGGACCCCTCCACTTT
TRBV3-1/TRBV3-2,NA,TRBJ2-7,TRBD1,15,CASSKRVGTGYEQYF,TGTGCCAGCAGCAAACGAGTGGGGACAGGGTACGAGCAGTACTTC
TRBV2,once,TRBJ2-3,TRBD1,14,CASSVQGSTDTQYF,TGTGCCAGCAGTGTACAGGGGAGCACAGATACGCAGTATTTT
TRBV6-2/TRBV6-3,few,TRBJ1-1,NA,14,CASSFQERVAEAFF,TGTGCCAGCAGTTTTCAGGAGCGGGTCGCTGAAGCTTTCTTT
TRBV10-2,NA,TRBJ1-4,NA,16,CASSEYPGSSGEKLFF,TGCGCCAGCAGTGAGTATCCAGGGAGTAGCGGTGAAAAACTGTTTTTT
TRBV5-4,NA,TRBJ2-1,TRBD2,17,CASSLRVLAGGPTEQFF,TGTGCCAGCAGCCTACGGGTGTTGGCGGGGGGGCCGACTGAGCAGTTCTTC
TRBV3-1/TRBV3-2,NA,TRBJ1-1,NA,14,CASSQDTGGTEAFF,TGTGCCAGCAGCCAAGATACGGGGGGCACTGAAGCTTTCTTT
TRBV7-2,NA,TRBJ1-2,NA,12,CASSPISYGYTF,TGTGCCAGCAGCCCGATTAGCTATGGCTACACCTTC
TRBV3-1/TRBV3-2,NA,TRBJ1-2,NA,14,CASSQDWGDHGYTF,TGTGCCAGCAGCCAAGATTGGGGGGATCATGGCTACACCTTC
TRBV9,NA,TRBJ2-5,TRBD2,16,CASSVAWTSGEETQYF,TGTGCCAGCAGCGTAGCTTGGACTAGCGGTGAGGAGACCCAGTACTTC
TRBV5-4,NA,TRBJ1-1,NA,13,CASSGRGNTEAFF,TGTGCCAGCAGCGGCCGGGGGAACACTGAAGCTTTCTTT
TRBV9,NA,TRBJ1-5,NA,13,CASSVGQNQPQHF,TGTGCCAGCAGCGTAGGTCAAAATCAGCCCCAGCATTTT
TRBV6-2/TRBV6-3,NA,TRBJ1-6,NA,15,CASSYSPQGSSPLHF,TGTGCCAGCAGTTACAGCCCCCAGGGAAGCTCACCCCTCCACTTT
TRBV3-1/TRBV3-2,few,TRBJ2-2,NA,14,CASRKAANTGELFF,TGTGCCAGCAGAAAGGCGGCGAACACCGGGGAGCTGTTTTTT
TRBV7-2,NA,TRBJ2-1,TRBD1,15,CASSPLPGQGSEQFF,TGTGCCAGCAGCCCTCTTCCGGGACAGGGGAGTGAGCAGTTCTTC
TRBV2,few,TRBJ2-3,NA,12,CASMRGTDTQYF,TGTGCCAGCATGAGGGGGACAGATACGCAGTATTTT
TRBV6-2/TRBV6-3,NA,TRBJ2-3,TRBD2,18,CASSYRRSGTMSPDTQYF,TGTGCCAGCAGTTATCGTAGATCCGGGACTATGTCACCCGATACGCAGTATTTT
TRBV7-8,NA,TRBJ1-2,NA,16,CASSSKIRGRAGGYTF,TGTGCCAGCAGCTCAAAAATACGCGGCAGGGCAGGTGGCTACACCTTC
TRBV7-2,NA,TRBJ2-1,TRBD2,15,CASSRGLAGGNEQFF,TGTGCCAGCAGCCGGGGACTAGCGGGGGGTAATGAGCAGTTCTTC
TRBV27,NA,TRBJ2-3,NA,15,CASSLGVGGTDTQYF,TGTGCCAGCAGTTTAGGGGTAGGGGGCACAGATACGCAGTATTTT
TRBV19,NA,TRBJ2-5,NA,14,CASSISRGQETQYF,TGTGCCAGTAGTATTAGCCGGGGCCAAGAGACCCAGTACTTC
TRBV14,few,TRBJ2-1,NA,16,CASSQERQSSYNEQFF,TGTGCCAGCAGCCAAGAACGACAGAGCTCCTACAATGAGCAGTTCTTC
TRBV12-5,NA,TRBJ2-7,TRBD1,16,CASGLDRGRLYVEQYF,TGTGCTAGTGGACTGGACAGGGGGCGCTTATACGTCGAGCAGTACTTC
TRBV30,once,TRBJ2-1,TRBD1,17,CAWRRWGSGTGGGEQFF,TGTGCCTGGAGAAGGTGGGGATCCGGGACAGGGGGCGGTGAGCAGTTCTTC
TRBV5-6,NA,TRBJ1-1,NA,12,CASKQKNTEAFF,TGTGCCAGCAAACAGAAGAACACTGAAGCTTTCTTT
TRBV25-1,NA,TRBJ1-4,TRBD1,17,CASSEYGTGANGEKLFF,TGTGCCAGCAGTGAATATGGGACAGGGGCTAACGGTGAAAAACTGTTTTTT
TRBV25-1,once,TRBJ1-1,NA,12,CASSEDSREAFF,TGTGCCAGCAGTGAAGACAGCCGTGAAGCTTTCTTT
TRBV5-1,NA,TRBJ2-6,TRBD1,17,CASSLRDRGLGANVLTF,TGCGCCAGCAGCTTAAGGGACAGGGGGCTTGGGGCCAACGTCCTGACTTTC
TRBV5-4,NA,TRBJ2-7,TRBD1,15,CASSLIGQGAYEQYF,TGTGCCAGCAGCTTAATAGGACAGGGGGCCTACGAGCAGTACTTC
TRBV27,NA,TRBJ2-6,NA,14,CASSSLSGANVLTF,TGTGCCAGCAGTTCCCTCTCTGGGGCCAACGTCCTGACTTTC